The clone carrying this T cell receptor (beta chain) was detected ten times or more. What it binds is not known. This sample stems from a study of spatial heterogeneity in lung cancer. In the study overall: In tumor regions TCR transcript counts correlated strongly with a matched bulk RNA-seq T cell module score.

From the 5' RACE reads, TCRdb called clonotypes with MiXCR, one entry per CDR3 protein. This sample has about 100,000 distinct CDR3 sequences; 3.5% to 5% occur once, and the top ten carry 21%. The germline CDR1 and CDR2 sequences are KGHDR and SFDVKD. The V end was cut by 3 bases, the J end by 2 bases, with 7 bases between. The CDR3 is made up of 15 amino acids. Sample time point: sample taken at primary tumor resection. The study's findings and limits: Tumor mutation count correlated with how many alpha and beta TCRs expanded intratumorally. Of the expanded TCRs, ubiquitous and regional counts tracked the counts of ubiquitous and regional nonsynonymous mutations, respectively.

The clonotype was recovered from a male donor with early-stage non-small cell lung cancer. The chain is built from TRBV24-1 and TRBJ2-6; D is undetermined. The starting material was lung tumor tissue, obtained at surgery. The CDR3 region has the DNA TGTGCCACCAGTGATGTGAATCCTGGGGCCAACGTCCTGACTTTC. This translates into CATSDVNPGANVLTF.